The clone carrying this TCR beta chain has only a few counts. The CDR3 sequence is 16 residues long. Germline CDR1 and CDR2: LNHNV and YYDKDF (reference sequence). J lost 3 bases, V lost 1 base, and 3 bases had no gene match. MiXCR, run by TCRdb on the 5' RACE reads, gives a single entry per CDR3 protein. Of fewer than 250,000 distinct CDR3 sequences in the sample, 7.5% were seen once. These data are taken from a study of identical twins. This same sample was also taken into another study, of yellow fever vaccine responses in identical twins.

The receptor was derived from a woman aged 18 to 35 in good health. The rearrangement uses TRBV15 and TRBJ2-1; 10 bases line up with TRBD2. Sequencing input: CD8+ T cells sorted from blood. CDR3 bases: TGTGCCACCAGCAGAGTAACTAGCGGGGACTACAATGAGCAGTTCTTC. This gives the protein CATSRVTSGDYNEQFF.